Presented here are 16 T cell receptor beta chains from one specimen sequenced in a study of CD4 T cells in relation to SARS-CoV-2 and coronaviruses. No antigen has been identified for these receptors. Generated by immunoSEQ multiplex PCR, the TCRdb table keeps only in-frame clones and is missing some. The sample has approximately 36,000 clones; approximately 83% are singletons. Material for sequencing was naive CD4+ T cells from PBMCs, cultured in vitro. Subset meaning: naive CD4+ T cells isolated by negative enrichment. The source is an adult with COVID-19.

The chain employs TRBV5-8 and TRBJ1-1; no clear D. Trimming removed 2 bases from V and 7 bases from J, with 0 bases in between. Germline values: CDR1 SGHTS, CDR2 YDEGEE. This CDR3 has 9 amino acids. The CDR3 loop reads CASSFEAFF. The CDR3 nucleotides are TGTGCCAGCAGCTTTGAAGCTTTCTTT.

The chain links TRBV18 to TRBJ1-2, with D unresolved. Germline values: CDR1 KGHSH, CDR2 LQKENI. V was pared by 3 bases and J by 0 bases, with 11 bases between. This CDR3 contains 15 residues. CDR3 DNA: TGTGCCAGCTCACCTGGACCGACCGCTAACTATGGCTACACCTTC. This encodes CASSPGPTANYGYTF.

This clone was detected only a few times. Written as DNA, the CDR3 is TGTGCCAGCAGCCTTAAAGGACTAGCGGGAGACGAGCAGTTCTTC. Translation gives CASSLKGLAGDEQFF. The V call is TRBV7-3, the J call TRBJ2-1, with 13 bases that match TRBD2. This CDR3 contains 15 residues. The V gene end was trimmed by 5 bases and the J gene end by 10 bases; junction bases not matched to a gene: 8. The germline V gene encodes CDR1 SGHTA and CDR2 FQGTGA. Full variable domain (rest looked up from reference TRBV7-3 and TRBJ2-1): GAGVSQTPSNKVTEKGKYVELRCDPISGHTALYWYRQSLGQGPEFLIYFQGTGAADDSGLPNDRFFAVRPEGSVSTLKIQRTERGDSAVYLCASSLKGLAGDEQFFGPGTRLTVL.

This clone was seen a handful of times. The V and J genes are TRBV19 and TRBJ1-5; D remains unclear. CDR3 length: 14 amino acids. CDR1 and CDR2 (germline): LNHDA, SQIVND (reference sequence). Trimming cost V 8 bases and J 4 bases, with 15 bases left between them. Written as DNA, the CDR3 is TGTGCCAGTGTGGGCCAGGCTTTTAATCAGCCCCAGCATTTT. Translation gives CASVGQAFNQPQHF.

This clone has only one observation. The chain's CDR3 is CASSESLEQFF. CDR3 nucleotides: TGCGCCAGCAGTGAGTCGCTTGAGCAGTTCTTC. This chain joins TRBV10-2 and TRBJ2-1, with D uncertain. CDR1 and CDR2 (germline): WSHSY, SAAADI. The V end lost 0 bases, the J end lost 9 bases, and 3 bases lay between the germline ends. The CDR3 sequence is 11 residues long.

The J gene is TRBJ2-3, the V gene TRBV2; possibly TRBD2 for D (6 bases). V was pared by 4 bases and J by 0 bases, with 11 bases between. Germline V lookup: CDR1 SNHLY, CDR2 FYNNEI. The CDR3 consists of 15 residues. This chain's CDR3 is CASSVSRDSTDTQYF. DNA for the CDR3: TGTGCCAGCAGTGTTTCGCGGGATAGCACAGATACGCAGTATTTT.

As concerns this clone: A junction boundary mismatches the germline segment, possibly from a read error. V and J are TRBV19 and TRBJ2-3, with 14 nucleotides matching TRBD2. Germline V gene data show CDR1 as LNHDA and CDR2 as SQIVND (reference sequence). CDR3 length: 17 amino acids. The CDR3 DNA follows: TGTGCCAGTAGTAACCCCGGGACTAGCGGGAGCATAGATACGCAGTATTTT. Amino acid sequence: CASSNPGTSGSIDTQYF.

The chain recombines TRBV6-5 with TRBJ2-5, with a tentative D call TRBD2 (5 bases). Trimming removed 6 bases from V and 2 bases from J, with 16 bases in between. Germline V CDR1 and CDR2: MNHEY, SVGAGI. This CDR3 comprises 15 residues. CDR3 in amino acids: CASSYGGVWQETQYF. The CDR3 region has the DNA TGTGCCAGCAGCTACGGAGGTGTATGGCAAGAGACCCAGTACTTC.

The chain joins TRBV7-9 to TRBJ1-1; TRBD1 might be the D (5 bases). Between the trimmed V and J ends, which lost 5 bases and 7 bases, there was a span of 20 bases. Germline CDR1 reads SEHNR; CDR2 reads FQNEAQ (reference sequence). This CDR3 spans 15 amino acids. CDR3 coding DNA: TGTGCCAGCAGCGCCGCCAGGTTGGGGCTTGATGAAGCTTTCTTT. Translating gives CASSAARLGLDEAFF.

The gene calls are TRBV12-3 or TRBV12-4 and TRBJ1-6; 7 positions match TRBD1. This CDR3 has 12 residues. Trimming removed 10 bases from V and 7 bases from J; junction bases left unmatched: 4. The chain's CDR3 is CATMTGNSPLHF. As DNA, the CDR3 is TGTGCCACAATGACAGGGAATTCACCCCTCCACTTT.

The chain is built from TRBV7-3 and TRBJ2-1, with D possibly TRBD1 on 5 matching bases. The CDR3 has 16 amino acids. CDR1 SGHTA and CDR2 FQGTGA come from the germline V gene. Trimming shortened V by 4 bases and J by 9 bases, and 22 bases separated the two germline ends. CDR3 sequence reads: CASSSAPTQVQGEQFF. CDR3 bases: TGTGCCAGCAGCTCCGCTCCTACTCAAGTTCAGGGTGAGCAGTTCTTC.

This CDR3 reads CASSLDLGSSNTGELFF. CDR3 nucleotides: TGTGCCAGCAGCTTAGATTTGGGCAGCTCGAACACCGGGGAGCTGTTTTTT. V usage is TRBV11-2 and J usage is TRBJ2-2; D is unresolved. V shed 0 bases and J shed 0 bases, with 11 bases lying between them. This CDR3 has 17 amino acids. Germline V gene sequence: CDR1 SGHAT, CDR2 FQNNGV.

This chain links TRBV28 with TRBJ2-7; 8 bases are a match to TRBD2. Losses at the gene ends were 6 bases for V and 0 bases for J; bases not matched to a gene: 7. The length of the CDR3 is 15 residues. The germline CDR1 and CDR2 sequences are MDHEN and SYDVKM. CDR3 loop: CASRGLASPSYEQYF. The CDR3 nucleotides are TGTGCCAGCAGAGGACTAGCTTCCCCCTCCTACGAGCAGTACTTC.

The chain has TRBV5-1 and TRBJ1-1; TRBD1 aligns across 10 bases. The CDR3 sequence is 17 residues long. V lost 1 base to trimming and J lost 1 base; unmatched junction nucleotides: 7. Germline CDR1 reads SGHRS; CDR2 reads YFSETQ. CDR3: CASSLWGRQGANTEAFF. The CDR3 DNA reads as TGCGCCAGCAGCTTGTGGGGTCGACAGGGGGCGAACACTGAAGCTTTCTTT.

The genes are TRBV6-2 or TRBV6-3 and TRBJ2-7; 8 nucleotides line up with TRBD2. Germline assignment: CDR1 MNHEY and CDR2 SVGEGT. CDR3 length equals 14 residues. V dropped 2 bases and J dropped 4; count of bases not matched to a gene: 4. The CDR3 nucleotides read TGTGCCAGCAGTTACGGGACTAGAAATTACGAGCAGTACTTC. Translating it yields CASSYGTRNYEQYF.

This chain joins TRBV3-1 (or the pseudogene TRBV3-2) and TRBJ2-7; 13 positions match TRBD2. The CDR3 spans 17 residues. V lost 4 bases to trimming and J lost 1 base; unmatched junction nucleotides: 7. CDR1 LGHDT and CDR2 YNNKEL come from the germline V gene (reference sequence). The CDR3 DNA reads TGTGCCAGCAGCCCGTCGTCGGGACTAGCGGGATCCTACGAGCAGTACTTC. Translating it yields CASSPSSGLAGSYEQYF.